The entry that follows covers one TCR beta chain sequence. Its antigen is as yet unknown. V was clipped by 7 bases and J by 4 bases, with 15 bases between them. CDR1 and CDR2 (germline): SQVTM, ANQGSEA. This CDR3 comprises 13 residues. This sample was taken from a study of beta chain features in type 1 diabetes. Based on CD45RO/CCR7/CD25/CD127/CD95/CD27, CD4+ regulatory, stem cell-like memory, naive and central memory cells were sorted. As every portion of the isolated RNA was reverse transcribed, the sequencing read expressed TCRB transcripts. Reads from naive, central memory and regulatory T cell samples averaged around 3.6 million. The method was immunoSEQ multiplex PCR; TCRdb's version includes in-frame clones alone and lacks a portion of them. The sample consists of more than 250,000 clones, about 20% of them appearing once. Study results and caveats: Naive, central memory and Treg TCRB repertoires appeared more alike in patients than in healthy donors. PCR, the amplification step, might favor shorter templates, equally in patients and controls. TCRB CDR3s from Type 1 diabetes patients were moderately but significantly shorter in all four CD4+ subsets.

This receptor was obtained from a woman aged 40 to 50 with type 1 diabetes. The rearrangement joins TRBV29-1 to TRBJ2-3, with a weak D call TRBD1 (5 bases). Sequencing used naive CD4+ T cells from blood. CDR3 in amino acids: CSATQATSDTQYF. CDR3 DNA: TGCAGCGCCACACAGGCAACTTCAGATACGCAGTATTTT.